This T cell receptor beta chain was recovered during a study of early T cells in non-severe SARS-CoV-2 infection. Study-wide context: The sequenced material was bulk RNA from unsorted whole blood, and its chains were unpaired. Study-wide points: VDJdb-based annotation leaned toward anti-spike CD8 responses and missed private and CD4 specificities.

The CDR3 totals 12 residues. V gave up 8 bases and J gave up 9 bases, with 14 bases separating them. This clonotype has only a few counts. Its specificity is not known. Each single cDNA molecule received a unique molecular identifier. TCRdb independently ran MiXCR on the 5' RACE reads; one entry per CDR3 protein. This sample has 100,000 to 150,000 distinct CDR3 sequences; just under 15% occur once, and the top ten carry 20% to 25%. Source material: whole blood. The sequence was obtained from an adult who was a healthcare worker with PCR-confirmed SARS-CoV-2 infection or an uninfected control (not recorded which). V usage is TRBV12-3 or TRBV12-4 and J usage is TRBJ1-5; D gene ambiguous. The CDR3 reads CASRQALGPQHF. DNA of the CDR3: TGTGCCAGCCGGCAGGCCTTGGGGCCCCAGCATTTT.